Included here is one T cell receptor (beta chain) sequence, with context. The data stem from a study of cytomegalovirus exposure and HLA in healthy donors. The germline V gene has CDR1 SNHLY and CDR2 FYNNEI. CDR3 size: 15 residues. The V end was cut by 5 bases, the J end by 1 base, with 14 bases between. A multiplex PCR was run with 60 Vbeta primers and 13 Jbeta primers. Measured with immunoSEQ multiplex PCR; TCRdb has only the in-frame clones, and not every one. The top ten clones hold 3% to 3.5% of a sample with approximately 100,000 clones, around 80% of them seen once. The receptor comes from a woman aged 40 to 50 in good health and CMV-seronegative. V and J are TRBV2 and TRBJ1-1; unclear D gene. Sequenced: PBMCs. CDR3 DNA: TGTGCCAGCAGTCCGCGGACTAAAGAGAACACTGAAGCTTTCTTT. It specifies CASSPRTKENTEAFF.